The 18 T cell receptor beta chains presented below share a single source sample, sequenced in a study of Ad26.COV2.S vaccination and SARS-CoV-2 variants (dated by TCRdb to about 2021). The sample's treatment or condition, from its label and the paper: 15 to 20 received Ad26.COV2.S at low or high dose, single or two shots; several received placebo; per-sample allocation not given. For vaccine and placebo recipients, repertoires were sequenced using samples collected on day 63 after the first injection. The library was generated by the immunoSEQ multiplex PCR assay. TCRdb stores this immuneACCESS table with in-frame sequences only. Part of the clones is absent; in the studies checked, under half of the shortfall reflects unresolved V genes, and no reason is known for the rest. The sample contains about 430,000 clones, 75% to 95% of them found a single time. The ten most abundant clones make up about 12% of the sample.

The sequencing here drew on peripheral blood, taken in a trial of Ad26.COV2.S vaccine versus placebo. The source is a person aged 18-65 years who received the Ad26.COV2.S COVID-19 vaccine or a placebo.

The rearrangement links TRBV9 to TRBJ1-1, with D possibly being TRBD1 (6 bases). The CDR3 runs 14 residues. Trimming took 1 base from V and 5 from J, leaving 12 bases between them. Germline V gene lookup returns CDR1 SGDLS and CDR2 YYNGEE. The CDR3 here is CASSVRGAGTEAFF. As DNA, the CDR3 is TGTGCCAGCAGCGTACGGGGGGCGGGTACTGAAGCTTTCTTT.

This chain joins TRBV9 and TRBJ1-1, with a weak D call TRBD1 (6 bases). V gave up 4 bases and J gave up 2 bases, with 12 bases separating them. This CDR3 has 14 amino acids. Germline CDR1 is SGDLS and CDR2 is YYNGEE. DNA for the CDR3: TGTGCCAGCAGCACCTCAGGGGTCAACACTGAAGCTTTCTTT. It specifies CASSTSGVNTEAFF.

This sequence joins TRBV27 and TRBJ2-1, with D perhaps given as TRBD1 or TRBD2 (5 bases each). The CDR3 extends over 15 amino acids. Trimming pared 2 bases from V and 10 bases from J, leaving 18 bases between. CDR1 and CDR2 (germline): MNHEY, SMNVEV (reference sequence). The CDR3 coding sequence is TGTGCCAGCAGTTTACTGAGCGGCAGAAAGGGGGAGCAGTTCTTC. Residues: CASSLLSGRKGEQFF.

As for this clone: Other DNA sequences in the same sample also yield this CDR3. This chain joins TRBV9 and TRBJ1-1; a possible D gene is TRBD1 (5 bases). This CDR3 comprises 15 residues. V was pared by 0 bases and J by 3 bases, with 12 bases between. Per germline, CDR1 SGDLS and CDR2 YYNGEE. The DNA of the CDR3 is TGTGCCAGCAGCGTAGTGCCCGGGGGGGACACTGAAGCTTTCTTT. Protein product: CASSVVPGGDTEAFF.

V usage is TRBV14 and J usage is TRBJ1-2; no reliable D call. Germline V gene sequence: CDR1 SGHDN, CDR2 FVKESK. V was shortened by 1 base and J by 0 bases, with 15 bases between the two germline ends. The CDR3 extends over 17 amino acids. In DNA form, the CDR3 reads TGTGCCAGCAGCCAAGCCCGGCGGACGGGCTCTAACTATGGCTACACCTTC. Its protein is CASSQARRTGSNYGYTF.

This chain links TRBV7-9 with TRBJ1-1, with TRBD1 identical over 7 bases. V shed 7 bases and J 1 base; nucleotides not matched to a gene: 9. The CDR3 runs 15 residues. Germline CDR1 SEHNR, CDR2 FQNEAQ (reference sequence). The DNA of the CDR3 is TGTGCCAGCACTCTAGTCGGGACAGCGAACACTGAAGCTTTCTTT. It is translated as CASTLVGTANTEAFF.

This clone was observed a single time. The V call is TRBV7-3, the J call TRBJ2-6, with a possible D match to TRBD2 (5 bases). The CDR3 has 20 amino acids. Germline lookup yields CDR1 SGHTA and CDR2 FQGTGA. V was clipped by 1 base and J by 0 bases, with 19 bases between them. This CDR3 is CASSLKLVGVPNSGANVLTF. CDR3 sequence (DNA): TGTGCCAGCAGCTTAAAATTAGTCGGGGTCCCCAACTCTGGGGCCAACGTCCTGACTTTC. Combining the CDR3 with reference TRBV7-3 and TRBJ2-6 gives the whole variable domain GAGVSQTPSNKVTEKGKYVELRCDPISGHTALYWYRQSLGQGPEFLIYFQGTGAADDSGLPNDRFFAVRPEGSVSTLKIQRTERGDSAVYLCASSLKLVGVPNSGANVLTFGAGSRLTVL.

The V gene is TRBV27, the J gene TRBJ1-4, with 7 bases aligning to TRBD1. The CDR3 loop spans 16 amino acids. Germline V lookup: CDR1 MNHEY, CDR2 SMNVEV (reference sequence). Germline trimming cut 5 bases from V and 8 bases from J; bases unmatched to any gene: 14. CDR3 protein: CASSLTLQGGKEKLFF. CDR3 coding DNA: TGTGCCAGCAGTCTAACCCTCCAGGGGGGAAAGGAAAAACTGTTTTTT.

The chain joins TRBV10-3 to TRBJ1-1; possibly TRBD1 for D (5 bases). Germline V gene lookup returns CDR1 ENHRY and CDR2 SYGVKD. This CDR3 spans 14 amino acids. The ends were cut back, 8 bases at V and 0 bases at J, with 13 bases in the middle. This CDR3 reads CAIGGRQMNTEAFF. The CDR3 DNA follows: TGTGCCATCGGGGGTCGGCAAATGAACACTGAAGCTTTCTTT.

This chain connects TRBV3-1 (or the pseudogene TRBV3-2) to TRBJ2-7; D gene unclear. Germline-derived CDR1 and CDR2 are LGHDT and YNNKEL (reference sequence). Trimming stripped 4 bases from V and 3 bases from J, with 10 bases between. The CDR3 is made up of 13 amino acids. For the CDR3, the DNA is TGTGCCAGCAGCCTTAGATTGAACTACGAGCAGTACTTC. This sequence encodes CASSLRLNYEQYF.

The chain joins TRBV6-2 or TRBV6-3 to TRBJ2-7; D gene uncertain. The germline V gene has CDR1 MNHEY and CDR2 SVGEGT. Trimming removed 4 bases at V and 2 bases at J, with 12 bases between. This CDR3 contains 14 residues. CDR3 in amino acids: CASSFMVPTYEQYF. CDR3 nucleotide sequence: TGTGCCAGCAGTTTTATGGTCCCTACCTACGAGCAGTACTTC.

This chain joins TRBV7-2 and TRBJ1-1; D gene unclear. The CDR3 spans 15 residues. Trimming removed 0 bases at V and 2 bases at J, with 10 bases between. The germline CDR1 and CDR2 sequences are SGHTA and FQGNSA. The CDR3 region is CASSLAGRTNTEAFF. The DNA of the CDR3 is TGTGCCAGCAGCTTAGCCGGCAGAACTAACACTGAAGCTTTCTTT.

This rearrangement joins TRBV7-6 to TRBJ1-4; 8 positions agree with TRBD1. The V gene end was trimmed by 7 bases and the J gene end by 8 bases; junction bases not matched to a gene: 9. Germline lookup yields CDR1 SGHVS and CDR2 FNYEAQ. The CDR3 covers 14 residues. The CDR3 DNA follows: TGTGCCAGCACCCTGGGGGCAGGGGGCGAAAAACTGTTTTTT. Its protein is CASTLGAGGEKLFF.

This clone was detected only once. CDR3 in amino acids: CAPYVHSGNTIYF. Written as DNA, the CDR3 is TGTGCCCCCTACGTACACTCTGGAAACACCATATATTTT. The chain is built from TRBV10-3 and TRBJ1-3, with D unclear. The V gene's germline CDR1 is ENHRY and CDR2 SYGVKD. The ends were cut back, 11 bases at V and 0 bases at J, with 11 bases in the middle. The CDR3 contains 13 residues.

The CDR3 DNA sequence: TGTGCCAGCAGCCCGGGACTAGCGGAGAGCAATGAGCAGTTCTTC. Translated: CASSPGLAESNEQFF. The chain combines TRBV6-2 or TRBV6-3 with TRBJ2-1, with 11 bases aligning to TRBD2. The CDR3 covers 15 residues. CDR1 is MNHEY, CDR2 SVGEGT, per germline. Trimming removed 6 bases from V and 6 bases from J; junction bases left unmatched: 7.

With regard to this clone: At one of its ends the junction is not consistent with the germline gene, which may arise from a read error. The V call is TRBV7-7, the J call TRBJ2-3, with TRBD2 matching over 8 bases. The CDR3 length is 15 residues. Germline V gives CDR1 SSHAT, CDR2 FNYEAQ (reference sequence). The CDR3 region is CASSPRGGRVDTQYF. CDR3 sequence (DNA): TGTGCTAGCAGCCCACGCGGGGGGCGAGTAGATACGCAGTATTTT.

The gene calls are TRBV10-2 and TRBJ2-7, with a possible D match to TRBD2 (6 bases). This CDR3 has 13 amino acids. Germline lookup yields CDR1 WSHSY and CDR2 SAAADI. The V and J ends lost 6 bases and 1 base respectively, with 10 bases between them. CDR3 protein: CASRFGGSYEQYF. CDR3 DNA sequence: TGCGCCAGCAGATTCGGGGGTTCCTACGAGCAGTACTTC.

This clone appeared once. The rearrangement joins TRBV11-2 to TRBJ1-1; D gene uncertain. The CDR3 consists of 16 residues. Per germline, CDR1 SGHAT and CDR2 FQNNGV. V shed 6 bases and J shed 0 bases, with 17 bases lying between them. Here the CDR3 reads CASRPSWRKMNTEAFF. Here the CDR3 DNA reads TGTGCCAGCAGGCCATCTTGGAGAAAGATGAACACTGAAGCTTTCTTT. Variable domain in full (rest from reference TRBV11-2 and TRBJ1-1): EAGVAQSPRYKIIEKRQSVAFWCNPISGHATLYWYQQILGQGPKLLIQFQNNGVVDDSQLPKDRFSAERLKGVDSTLKIQPAKLEDSAVYLCASRPSWRKMNTEAFFGQGTRLTVV.